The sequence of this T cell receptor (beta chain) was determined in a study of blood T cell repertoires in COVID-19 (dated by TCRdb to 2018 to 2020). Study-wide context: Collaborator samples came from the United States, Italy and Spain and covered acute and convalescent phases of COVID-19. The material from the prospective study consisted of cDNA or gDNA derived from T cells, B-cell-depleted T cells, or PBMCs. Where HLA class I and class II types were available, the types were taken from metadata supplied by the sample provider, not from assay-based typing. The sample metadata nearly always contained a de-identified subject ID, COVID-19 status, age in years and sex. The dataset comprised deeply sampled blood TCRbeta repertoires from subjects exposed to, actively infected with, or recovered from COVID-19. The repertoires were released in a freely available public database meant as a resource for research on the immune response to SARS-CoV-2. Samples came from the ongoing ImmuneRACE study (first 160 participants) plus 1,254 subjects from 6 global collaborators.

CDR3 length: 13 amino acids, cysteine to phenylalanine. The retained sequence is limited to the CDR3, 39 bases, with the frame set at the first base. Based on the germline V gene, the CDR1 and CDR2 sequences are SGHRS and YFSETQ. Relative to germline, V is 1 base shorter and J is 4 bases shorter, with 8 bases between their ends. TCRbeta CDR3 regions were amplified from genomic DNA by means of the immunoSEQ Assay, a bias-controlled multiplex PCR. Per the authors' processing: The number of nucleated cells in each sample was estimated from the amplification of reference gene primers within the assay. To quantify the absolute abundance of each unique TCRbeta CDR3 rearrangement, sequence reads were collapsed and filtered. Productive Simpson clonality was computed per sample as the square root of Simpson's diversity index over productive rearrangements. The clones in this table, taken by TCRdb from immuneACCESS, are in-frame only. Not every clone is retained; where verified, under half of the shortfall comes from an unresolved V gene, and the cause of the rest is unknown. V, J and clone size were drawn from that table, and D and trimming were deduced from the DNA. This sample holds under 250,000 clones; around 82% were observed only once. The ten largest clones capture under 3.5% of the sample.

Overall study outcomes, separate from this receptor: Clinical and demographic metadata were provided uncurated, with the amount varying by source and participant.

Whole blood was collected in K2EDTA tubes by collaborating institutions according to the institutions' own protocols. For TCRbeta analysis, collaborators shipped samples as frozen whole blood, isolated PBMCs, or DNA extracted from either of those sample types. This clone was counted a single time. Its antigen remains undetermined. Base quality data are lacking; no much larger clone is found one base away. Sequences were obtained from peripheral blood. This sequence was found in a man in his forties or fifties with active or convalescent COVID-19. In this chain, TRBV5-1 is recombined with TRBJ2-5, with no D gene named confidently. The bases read TGCGCCAGCAGCTTGAGCCTGAGAGAGACCCAGTACTTC. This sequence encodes CASSLSLRETQYF.